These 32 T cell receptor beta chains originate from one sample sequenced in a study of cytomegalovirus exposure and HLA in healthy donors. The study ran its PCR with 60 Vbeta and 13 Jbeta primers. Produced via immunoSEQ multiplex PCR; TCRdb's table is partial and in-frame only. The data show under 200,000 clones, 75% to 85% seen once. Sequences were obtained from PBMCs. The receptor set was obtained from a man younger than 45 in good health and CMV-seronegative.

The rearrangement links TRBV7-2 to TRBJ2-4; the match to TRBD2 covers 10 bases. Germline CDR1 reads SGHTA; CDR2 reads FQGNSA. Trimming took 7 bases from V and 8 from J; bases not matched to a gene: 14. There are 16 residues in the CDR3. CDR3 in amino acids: CASTKYSSGGTDIQYF. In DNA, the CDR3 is TGTGCCAGCACCAAGTACTCTAGCGGGGGTACGGACATTCAGTACTTC.

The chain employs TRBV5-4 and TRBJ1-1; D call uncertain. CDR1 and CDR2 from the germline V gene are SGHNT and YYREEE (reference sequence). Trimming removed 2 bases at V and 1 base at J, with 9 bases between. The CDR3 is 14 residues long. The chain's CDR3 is CASSFSTPNTEAFF. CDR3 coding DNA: TGTGCCAGCAGCTTCAGTACCCCGAACACTGAAGCTTTCTTT.

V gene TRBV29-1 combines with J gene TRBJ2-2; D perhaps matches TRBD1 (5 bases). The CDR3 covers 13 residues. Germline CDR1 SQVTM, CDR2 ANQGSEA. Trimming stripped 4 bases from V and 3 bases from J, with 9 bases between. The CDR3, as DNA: TGCAGCGTTGGGACACGGTACACCGGGGAGCTGTTTTTT. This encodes CSVGTRYTGELFF.

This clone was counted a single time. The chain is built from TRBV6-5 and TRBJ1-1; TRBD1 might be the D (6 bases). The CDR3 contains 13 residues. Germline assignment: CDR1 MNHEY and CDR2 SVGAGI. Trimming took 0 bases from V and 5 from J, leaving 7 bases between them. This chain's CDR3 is CASSYSTGTEAFF. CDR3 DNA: TGTGCCAGCAGTTACTCTACAGGGACTGAAGCTTTCTTT.

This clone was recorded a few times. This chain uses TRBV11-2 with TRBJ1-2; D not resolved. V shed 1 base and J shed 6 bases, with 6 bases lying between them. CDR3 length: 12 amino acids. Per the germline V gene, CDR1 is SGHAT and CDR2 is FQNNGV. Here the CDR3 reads CASSLGADGYTF. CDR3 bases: TGTGCCAGCAGCTTAGGAGCGGATGGCTACACCTTC.

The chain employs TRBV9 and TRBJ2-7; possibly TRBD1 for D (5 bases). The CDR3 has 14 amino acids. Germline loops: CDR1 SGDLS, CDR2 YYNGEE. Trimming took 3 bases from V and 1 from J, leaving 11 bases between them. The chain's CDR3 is CASSDATESYEQYF. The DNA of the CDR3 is TGTGCCAGCAGCGATGCGACAGAATCCTACGAGCAGTACTTC.

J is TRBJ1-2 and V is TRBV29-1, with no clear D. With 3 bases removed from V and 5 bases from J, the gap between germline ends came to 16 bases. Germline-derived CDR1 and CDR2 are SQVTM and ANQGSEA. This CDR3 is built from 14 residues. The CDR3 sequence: CSVDGWPSGYGYTF. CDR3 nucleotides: TGCAGCGTTGACGGGTGGCCTTCTGGGTATGGCTACACCTTC. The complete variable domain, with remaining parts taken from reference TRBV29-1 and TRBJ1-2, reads SAVISQKPSRDICQRGTSLTIQCQVDSQVTMMFWYRQQPGQSLTLIATANQGSEATYESGFVIDKFPISRPNLTFSTLTVSNMSPEDSSIYLCSVDGWPSGYGYTFGSGTRLTVV.

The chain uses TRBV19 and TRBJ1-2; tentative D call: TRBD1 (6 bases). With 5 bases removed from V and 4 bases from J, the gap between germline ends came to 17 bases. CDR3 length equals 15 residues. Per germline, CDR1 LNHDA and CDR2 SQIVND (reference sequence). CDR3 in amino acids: CASSSTGPLPYGYTF. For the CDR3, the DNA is TGTGCCAGTAGTTCCACAGGGCCCCTCCCCTATGGCTACACCTTC.

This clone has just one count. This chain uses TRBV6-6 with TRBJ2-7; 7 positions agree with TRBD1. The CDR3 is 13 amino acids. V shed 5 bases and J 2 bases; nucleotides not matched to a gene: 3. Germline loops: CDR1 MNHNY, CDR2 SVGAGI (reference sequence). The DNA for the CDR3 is TGTGCCAGCAGTAGGGACAGAGCCTACGAGCAGTACTTC. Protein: CASSRDRAYEQYF.

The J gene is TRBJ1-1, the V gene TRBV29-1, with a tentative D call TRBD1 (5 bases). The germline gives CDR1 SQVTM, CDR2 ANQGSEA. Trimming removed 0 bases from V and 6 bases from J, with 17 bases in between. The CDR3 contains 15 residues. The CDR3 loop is CSVEDGGDYSAEAFF. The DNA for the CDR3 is TGCAGCGTTGAAGACGGCGGGGACTACTCGGCTGAAGCTTTCTTT.

The CDR3 DNA reads TGTGCCAGCAGTGCCTCGACAACTAGCTCCTACGAGCAGTACTTC. Translated, it gives CASSASTTSSYEQYF. V gene TRBV6-1 combines with J gene TRBJ2-5; possible D gene TRBD2, 5 bases. The J call may not be correct, given that the DNA end is closer to TRBJ2-7. Per germline, CDR1 MNHNS and CDR2 SASEGT. This CDR3 has 15 residues.

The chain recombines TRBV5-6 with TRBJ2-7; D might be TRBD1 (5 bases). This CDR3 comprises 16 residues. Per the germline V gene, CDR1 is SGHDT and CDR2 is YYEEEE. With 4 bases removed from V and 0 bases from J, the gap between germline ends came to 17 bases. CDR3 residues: CASSTTVGAASYEQYF. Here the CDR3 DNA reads TGTGCCAGCAGCACCACCGTAGGGGCGGCCTCCTACGAGCAGTACTTC.

For the CDR3, the DNA is TGCGCCAGCAGCCAAGATAGCGCCTGGACTGAAGCTTTCTTT. Translated: CASSQDSAWTEAFF. V is TRBV4-3 and J is TRBJ1-1; D is unresolved. This CDR3 comprises 14 residues. Germline CDR1 and CDR2: LGHNA and YSLEER. Trimming removed 0 bases at V and 5 bases at J, with 10 bases between.

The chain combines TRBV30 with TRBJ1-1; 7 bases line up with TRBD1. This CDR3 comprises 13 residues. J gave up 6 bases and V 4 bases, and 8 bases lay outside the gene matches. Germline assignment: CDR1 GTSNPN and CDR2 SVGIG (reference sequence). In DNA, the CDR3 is TGTGCCTGGATAAGGGGGCTGAGGGCTGAAGCTTTCTTT. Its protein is CAWIRGLRAEAFF.

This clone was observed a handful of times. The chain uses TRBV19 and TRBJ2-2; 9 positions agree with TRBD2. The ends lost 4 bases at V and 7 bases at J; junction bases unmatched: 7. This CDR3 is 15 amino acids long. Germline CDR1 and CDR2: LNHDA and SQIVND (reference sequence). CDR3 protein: CASSKTRAGGGELFF. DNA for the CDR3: TGTGCCAGTAGTAAGACTAGAGCGGGGGGCGGGGAGCTGTTTTTT.

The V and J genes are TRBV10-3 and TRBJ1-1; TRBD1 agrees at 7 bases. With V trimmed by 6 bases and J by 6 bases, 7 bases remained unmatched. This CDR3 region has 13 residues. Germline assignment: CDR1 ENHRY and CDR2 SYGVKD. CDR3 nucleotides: TGTGCCATCAGCAAAGACAGGGTAGCTGAAGCTTTCTTT. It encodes CAISKDRVAEAFF.

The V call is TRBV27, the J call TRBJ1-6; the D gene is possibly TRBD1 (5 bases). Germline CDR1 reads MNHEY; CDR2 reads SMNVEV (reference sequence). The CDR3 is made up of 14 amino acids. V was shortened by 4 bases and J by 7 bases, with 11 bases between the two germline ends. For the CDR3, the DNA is TGTGCCAGCAGTTCCAGGGCGGGAAATTCACCCCTCCACTTT. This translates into CASSSRAGNSPLHF.

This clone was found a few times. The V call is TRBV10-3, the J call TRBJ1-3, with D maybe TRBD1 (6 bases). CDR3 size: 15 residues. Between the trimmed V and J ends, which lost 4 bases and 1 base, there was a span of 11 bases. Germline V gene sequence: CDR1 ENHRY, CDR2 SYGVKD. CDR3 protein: CAISGQDLSGNTIYF. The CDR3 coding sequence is TGTGCCATCAGTGGACAGGACCTATCTGGAAACACCATATATTTT.

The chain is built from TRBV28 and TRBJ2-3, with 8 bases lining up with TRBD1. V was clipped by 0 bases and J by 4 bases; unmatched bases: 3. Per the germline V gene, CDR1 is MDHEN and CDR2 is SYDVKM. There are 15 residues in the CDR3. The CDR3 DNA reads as TGTGCCAGCAGTTTATGGGGCAGGGGGCCAGATACGCAGTATTTT. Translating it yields CASSLWGRGPDTQYF. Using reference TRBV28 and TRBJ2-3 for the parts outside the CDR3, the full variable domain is DVKVTQSSRYLVKRTGEKVFLECVQDMDHENMFWYRQDPGLGLRLIYFSYDVKMKEKGDIPEGYSVSREKKERFSLILESASTNQTSMYLCASSLWGRGPDTQYFGPGTRLTVL.

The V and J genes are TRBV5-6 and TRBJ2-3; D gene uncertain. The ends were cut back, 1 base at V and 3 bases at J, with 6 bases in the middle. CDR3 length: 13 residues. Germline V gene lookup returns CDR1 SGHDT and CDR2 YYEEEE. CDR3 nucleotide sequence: TGTGCCAGCAGCTTGTCGAGAACAGATACGCAGTATTTT. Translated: CASSLSRTDTQYF.

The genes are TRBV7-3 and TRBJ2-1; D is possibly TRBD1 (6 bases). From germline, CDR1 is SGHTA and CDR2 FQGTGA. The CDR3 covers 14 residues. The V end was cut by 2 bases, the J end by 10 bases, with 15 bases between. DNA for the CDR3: TGTGCCAGCAGCTTATGGGCAGGGGAAGGGGAGCAGTTCTTC. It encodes CASSLWAGEGEQFF.

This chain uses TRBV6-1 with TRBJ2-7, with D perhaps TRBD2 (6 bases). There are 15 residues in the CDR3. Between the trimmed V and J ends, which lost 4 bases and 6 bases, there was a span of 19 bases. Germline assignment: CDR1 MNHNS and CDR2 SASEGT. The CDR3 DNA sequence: TGTGCCAGCAGTGGTTACATCCGGGAGATTGGCGAGCAGTACTTC. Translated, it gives CASSGYIREIGEQYF.

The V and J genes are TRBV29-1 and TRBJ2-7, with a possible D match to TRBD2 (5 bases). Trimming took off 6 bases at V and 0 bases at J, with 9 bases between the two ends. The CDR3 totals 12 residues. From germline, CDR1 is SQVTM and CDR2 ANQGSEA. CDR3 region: CSVPGISYEQYF. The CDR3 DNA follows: TGCAGCGTCCCCGGGATCTCCTACGAGCAGTACTTC.

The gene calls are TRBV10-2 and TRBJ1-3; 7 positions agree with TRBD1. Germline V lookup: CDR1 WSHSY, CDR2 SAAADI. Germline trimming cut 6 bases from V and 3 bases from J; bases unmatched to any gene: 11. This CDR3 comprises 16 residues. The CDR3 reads CASRPVATGSGNTIYF. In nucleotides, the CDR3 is TGCGCCAGCAGACCCGTCGCGACAGGGAGTGGAAACACCATATATTTT.

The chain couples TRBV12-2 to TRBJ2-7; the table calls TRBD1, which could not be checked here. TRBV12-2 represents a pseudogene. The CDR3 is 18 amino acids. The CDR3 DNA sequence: TGTGCAAGTCGCTTCCTCGCCGGACAGCCTGAGAGCTCCTACGAGCAGTACTTC. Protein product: CASRFLAGQPESSYEQYF.

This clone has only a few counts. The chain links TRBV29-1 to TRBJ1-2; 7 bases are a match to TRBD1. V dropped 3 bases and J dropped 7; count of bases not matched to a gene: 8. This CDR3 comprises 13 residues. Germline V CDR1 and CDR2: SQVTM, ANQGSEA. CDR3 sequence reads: CSVEGGTVGGYTF. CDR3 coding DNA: TGCAGCGTTGAGGGTGGGACAGTCGGTGGCTACACCTTC.

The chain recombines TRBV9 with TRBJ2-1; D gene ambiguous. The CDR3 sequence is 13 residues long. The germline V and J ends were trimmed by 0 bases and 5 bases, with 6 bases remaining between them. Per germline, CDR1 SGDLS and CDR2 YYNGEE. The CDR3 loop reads CASSVVANNEQFF. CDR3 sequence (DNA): TGTGCCAGCAGCGTAGTTGCTAACAATGAGCAGTTCTTC. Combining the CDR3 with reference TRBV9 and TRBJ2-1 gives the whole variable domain DSGVTQTPKHLITATGQRVTLRCSPRSGDLSVYWYQQSLDQGLQFLIQYYNGEERAKGNILERFSAQQFPDLHSELNLSSLELGDSALYFCASSVVANNEQFFGPGTRLTVL.

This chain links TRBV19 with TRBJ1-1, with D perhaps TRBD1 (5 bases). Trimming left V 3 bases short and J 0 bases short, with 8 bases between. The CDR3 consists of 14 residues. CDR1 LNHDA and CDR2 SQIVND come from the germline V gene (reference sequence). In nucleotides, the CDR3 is TGTGCCAGTAGTATGGGAGGGGTGAACACTGAAGCTTTCTTT. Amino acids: CASSMGGVNTEAFF.

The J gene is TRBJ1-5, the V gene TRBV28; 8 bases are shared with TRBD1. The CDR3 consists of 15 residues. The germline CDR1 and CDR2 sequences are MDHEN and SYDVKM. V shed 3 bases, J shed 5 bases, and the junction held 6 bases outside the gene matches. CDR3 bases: TGTGCCAGCAGTTTTCGGCAGGGGGCGCATCAGCCCCAGCATTTT. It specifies CASSFRQGAHQPQHF.

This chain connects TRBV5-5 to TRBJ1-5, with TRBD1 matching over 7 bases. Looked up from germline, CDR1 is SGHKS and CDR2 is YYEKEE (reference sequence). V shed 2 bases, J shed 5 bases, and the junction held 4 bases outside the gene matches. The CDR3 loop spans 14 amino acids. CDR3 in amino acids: CASSFRDSYQPQHF. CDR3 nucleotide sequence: TGTGCCAGCAGCTTTCGGGACAGCTATCAGCCCCAGCATTTT.

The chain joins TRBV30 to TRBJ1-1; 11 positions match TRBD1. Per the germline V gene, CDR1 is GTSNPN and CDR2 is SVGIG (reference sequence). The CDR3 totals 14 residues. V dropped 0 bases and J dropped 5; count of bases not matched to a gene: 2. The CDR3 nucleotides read TGTGCCTGGAGTGTCGGGACAGGGGGGACTGAAGCTTTCTTT. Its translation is CAWSVGTGGTEAFF.

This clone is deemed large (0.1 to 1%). The CDR3 coding sequence is TGCGCCAGCAGCCCCCCGGACAGGGCGGCTGGGCTGGCAGAGCAGTACTTC. Protein sequence: CASSPPDRAAGLAEQYF. The rearrangement uses TRBV5-1 and TRBJ2-7; TRBD1 aligns across 8 bases. J was trimmed by 7 bases and V by 4 bases; bases with no gene match: 19. The CDR3 length is 17 residues. Germline V CDR1 and CDR2: SGHRS, YFSETQ.